These T cell receptor beta chains were read from a single sample in a study of T cell changes during pregnancy in multiple sclerosis. Sequenced by immunoSEQ multiplex PCR; TCRdb stores in-frame clones only, minus some. The repertoire holds 60,000 to 85,000 clones, with about nine tenths as singletons. This specimen was peripheral blood, taken in the first trimester of pregnancy. Every receptor here comes from a female donor with multiple sclerosis, enrolled in a pregnancy study. Both conserved end residues are part of each CDR3. A D gene is named only where the DNA matches it firmly. A clone size is listed for some rows: how often the clone was seen (once, few, many), or a class if it is expanded.

d_call,clone_size,v_call,j_call,cdr3_aa,cdr3_nt
TRBD1,.,TRBV5-1,TRBJ2-4,CASSPDRSQNIQYF,TGCGCCAGCAGCCCGGACAGGAGCCAAAACATTCAGTACTTC
TRBD2,.,TRBV7-3,TRBJ2-1,CASSPRGGGYNEQFF,TGTGCCAGCAGCCCCAGGGGCGGGGGGTACAATGAGCAGTTCTTC
TRBD2,.,TRBV6-4,TRBJ2-1,CASSDGASGAQFF,TGTGCCAGCAGTGACGGGGCTAGCGGGGCCCAGTTCTTC
TRBD2,.,TRBV30,TRBJ2-3,CAWSGGTSGSEGTDTQYF,TGTGCCTGGAGTGGGGGGACTAGCGGGAGTGAGGGCACAGATACGCAGTATTTT
.,.,TRBV6-1,TRBJ2-1,CASSEATRGNEQFF,TGTGCCAGCAGTGAAGCGACAAGGGGCAATGAGCAGTTCTTC
.,.,TRBV9,TRBJ2-3,CASRPGGGAVADTQYF,TGTGCCAGCAGGCCGGGGGGCGGAGCGGTGGCAGATACGCAGTATTTT
.,once,TRBV7-9,TRBJ1-1,CASSLSMGGGNTEAFF,TGTGCCAGCAGCTTGTCGATGGGGGGAGGGAACACTGAAGCTTTCTTT
.,.,TRBV11-2,TRBJ1-4,CASSWTQGEKLFF,TGTGCCAGCAGCTGGACCCAGGGTGAAAAACTGTTTTTT
.,once,TRBV29-1,TRBJ1-3,CSVETDPGNTIYF,TGCAGCGTCGAGACAGACCCTGGAAACACCATATATTTT
.,.,TRBV5-4,TRBJ1-3,CASSSAGQRSSGNTIYF,TGTGCCAGCAGCTCAGCCGGACAGAGGAGCTCTGGAAACACCATATATTTT
.,.,TRBV5-1,TRBJ1-2,CASSGGTPTNGYTF,TGCGCCAGCAGCGGAGGGACTCCAACGAATGGCTACACCTTC
.,.,TRBV19,TRBJ1-1,CASSIRRDTEAFF,TGTGCCAGTAGTATCCGGCGGGACACTGAAGCTTTCTTT
TRBD1,.,TRBV4-2,TRBJ2-7,CASQGQGFHEQYF,TGTGCCAGCCAAGGACAGGGGTTCCACGAGCAGTACTTC
.,.,TRBV27,TRBJ2-7,CASSHPGNEQYF,TGTGCCAGCAGTCACCCAGGGAACGAGCAGTACTTC
.,.,TRBV5-1,TRBJ1-1,CASSLSLTGLDGTEAFF,TGCGCCAGCAGCTTGTCCCTAACAGGGTTGGATGGCACTGAAGCTTTCTTT
.,.,TRBV9,TRBJ2-7,CASSVDPIQSHEQYF,TGTGCCAGCAGCGTAGACCCAATACAGAGCCACGAGCAGTACTTC
TRBD1,medium-sized,TRBV4-1,TRBJ2-5,CASSQDRGETQYF,TGCGCCAGCAGCCAGGACAGGGGAGAGACCCAGTACTTC
TRBD2,.,TRBV5-1,TRBJ2-3,CASSSGLAGGLPSTDTQYF,TGCGCCAGCAGCTCTGGACTAGCGGGAGGACTTCCTAGCACAGATACGCAGTATTTT
.,once,TRBV5-1,TRBJ1-2,CASSLAPVNYGYTF,TGCGCCAGCAGCTTGGCCCCGGTGAACTATGGCTACACCTTC
.,.,TRBV9,TRBJ1-2,CASSSGGGEPSMDGYTF,TGTGCCAGCAGCTCGGGAGGAGGGGAACCCTCTATGGATGGCTACACCTTC
TRBD2,.,TRBV4-2,TRBJ2-3,CASSQGTSGRNTDTQYF,TGTGCCAGCAGCCAAGGGACTAGCGGAAGAAACACAGATACGCAGTATTTT
.,.,TRBV7-2,TRBJ1-1,CASSLVENTEAFF,TGTGCCAGCAGCCTAGTAGAGAACACTGAAGCTTTCTTT
.,.,TRBV6-6,TRBJ2-7,CASSGQSYEQYF,TGTGCCAGCAGCGGACAGTCCTACGAGCAGTACTTC
.,.,TRBV7-9,TRBJ2-5,CASSLNSAGTQYF,TGTGCCAGCAGCTTGAACAGCGCGGGGACCCAGTACTTC
.,.,TRBV18,TRBJ1-4,CASSPPSILNEKLFF,TGTGCCAGCTCACCACCTTCAATACTTAATGAAAAACTGTTTTTT
.,.,TRBV30,TRBJ2-7,CAWSPTRTTEQYF,TGCGCCTGGAGTCCCACTAGAACCACCGAGCAGTACTTC
.,once,TRBV18,TRBJ1-6,CASSPPIGDRMGSPLHF,TGTGCCAGCTCACCACCGATTGGCGACAGAATGGGATCACCCCTCCACTTT
TRBD2,.,TRBV5-1,TRBJ2-3,CASSLGLAGGPLTDTQYF,TGCGCCAGCAGCTTGGGCCTAGCGGGAGGGCCCCTCACAGATACGCAGTATTTT
TRBD2,.,TRBV7-2,TRBJ2-3,CASSWKSGGDTDTQYF,TGTGCCAGCAGCTGGAAAAGCGGGGGGGACACAGATACGCAGTATTTT
.,.,TRBV29-1,TRBJ1-5,CSVTSSQGGTQPQHF,TGCAGCGTTACCAGTTCACAGGGTGGCACTCAGCCCCAGCATTTT
TRBD1,once,TRBV19,TRBJ2-5,CASSIILGQLQETQYF,TGTGCCAGTAGTATTATTTTGGGACAGCTACAAGAGACCCAGTACTTC
.,.,TRBV19,TRBJ2-5,CASSSGNFRGETQYF,TGTGCCAGTAGTTCAGGAAACTTCCGGGGTGAGACCCAGTACTTC
.,.,TRBV19,TRBJ2-2,CASSIGGANTGELFF,TGTGCCAGTAGTATCGGGGGTGCGAACACCGGGGAGCTGTTTTTT
TRBD1,.,TRBV5-1,TRBJ2-7,CASSSPKQGVRNEQYF,TGCGCCAGCAGCTCCCCCAAACAGGGGGTCAGGAACGAGCAGTACTTC
.,few,TRBV4-2,TRBJ2-5,CASSQDIPPQETQYF,TGTGCCAGCAGCCAAGATATCCCCCCTCAAGAGACCCAGTACTTC
.,.,TRBV5-4,TRBJ1-6,CASSSSGGRPLHF,TGTGCCAGCAGCTCCTCTGGTGGGCGACCCCTCCACTTT
TRBD2,.,TRBV2,TRBJ2-3,CASSDSRLAGAPDTQYF,TGTGCCAGCAGTGATTCCAGGCTAGCGGGGGCCCCCGATACGCAGTATTTT
TRBD1,.,TRBV19,TRBJ1-5,CASSLGQAHQPQHF,TGTGCCAGTAGTCTCGGACAGGCCCATCAGCCCCAGCATTTT
.,.,TRBV15,TRBJ1-1,CATRPPGIAAFF,TGTGCCACCAGGCCTCCGGGGATTGCAGCTTTCTTT
TRBD2,.,TRBV27,TRBJ2-5,CASSALAGKETQYF,TGTGCCAGCAGTGCTCTAGCGGGGAAAGAGACCCAGTACTTC
TRBD2,.,TRBV7-9,TRBJ2-6,CASSLPGLGVAGANVLTF,TGTGCCAGCAGCTTACCGGGACTAGGGGTGGCTGGGGCCAACGTCCTGACTTTC
.,.,TRBV30,TRBJ1-4,CAWSRGLGEKLFF,TGTGCCTGGAGTAGAGGGCTTGGGGAAAAACTGTTTTTT
.,.,TRBV7-3,TRBJ1-1,CASSLSGRGNTEAFF,TGTGCCAGCAGCTTAAGTGGCAGGGGGAACACTGAAGCTTTCTTT
TRBD1,.,TRBV4-1,TRBJ1-1,CASRRGGQGNTEAFF,TGCGCCAGCAGGAGGGGAGGACAGGGGAACACTGAAGCTTTCTTT
TRBD1,.,TRBV27,TRBJ1-1,CASRGTGRNTEAFF,TGTGCCAGCAGGGGGACAGGGAGGAACACTGAAGCTTTCTTT